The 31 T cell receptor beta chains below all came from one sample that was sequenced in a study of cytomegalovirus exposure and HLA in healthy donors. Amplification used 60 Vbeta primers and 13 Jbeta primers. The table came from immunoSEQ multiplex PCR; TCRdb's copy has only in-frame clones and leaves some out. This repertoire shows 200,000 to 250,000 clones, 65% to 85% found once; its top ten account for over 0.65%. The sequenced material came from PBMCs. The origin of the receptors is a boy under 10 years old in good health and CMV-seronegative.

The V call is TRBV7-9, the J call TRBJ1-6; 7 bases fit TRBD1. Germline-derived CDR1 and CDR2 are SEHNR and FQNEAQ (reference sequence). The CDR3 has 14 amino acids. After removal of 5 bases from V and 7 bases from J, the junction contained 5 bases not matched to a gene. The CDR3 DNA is TGTGCCAGCAGCCAAGGACAGGCAAATTCACCCCTCCACTTT. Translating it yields CASSQGQANSPLHF.

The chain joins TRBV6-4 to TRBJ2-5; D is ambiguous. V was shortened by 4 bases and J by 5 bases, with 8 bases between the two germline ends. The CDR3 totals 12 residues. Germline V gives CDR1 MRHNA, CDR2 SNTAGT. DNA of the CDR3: TGTGCCAGCAGTGCGAGCTGGGAGACCCAGTACTTC. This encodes CASSASWETQYF.

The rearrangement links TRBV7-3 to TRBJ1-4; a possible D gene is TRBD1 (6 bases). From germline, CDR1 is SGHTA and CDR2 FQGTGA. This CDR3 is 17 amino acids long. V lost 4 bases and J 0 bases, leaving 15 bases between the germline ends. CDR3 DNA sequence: TGTGCCAGCAGCTCCCCGGGACAAGAAACAACTAATGAAAAACTGTTTTTT. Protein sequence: CASSSPGQETTNEKLFF.

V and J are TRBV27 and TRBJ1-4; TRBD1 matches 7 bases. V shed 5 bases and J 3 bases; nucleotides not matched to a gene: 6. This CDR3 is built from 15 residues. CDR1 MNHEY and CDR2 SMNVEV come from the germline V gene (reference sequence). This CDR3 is CASSPPGTANEKLFF. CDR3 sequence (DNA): TGTGCCAGCAGTCCCCCCGGGACAGCTAATGAAAAACTGTTTTTT.

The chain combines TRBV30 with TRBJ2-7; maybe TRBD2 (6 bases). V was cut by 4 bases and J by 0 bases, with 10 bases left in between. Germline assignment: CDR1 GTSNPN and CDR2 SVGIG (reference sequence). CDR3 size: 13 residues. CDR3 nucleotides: TGTGCCTGGACCCGGGGGAGCTCCTACGAGCAGTACTTC. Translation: CAWTRGSSYEQYF.

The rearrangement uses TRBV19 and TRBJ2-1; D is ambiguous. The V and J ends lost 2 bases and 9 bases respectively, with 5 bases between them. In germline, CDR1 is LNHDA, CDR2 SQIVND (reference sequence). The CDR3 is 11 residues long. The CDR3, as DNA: TGTGCCAGTAGTATACGGAGTGAGCAGTTCTTC. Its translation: CASSIRSEQFF.

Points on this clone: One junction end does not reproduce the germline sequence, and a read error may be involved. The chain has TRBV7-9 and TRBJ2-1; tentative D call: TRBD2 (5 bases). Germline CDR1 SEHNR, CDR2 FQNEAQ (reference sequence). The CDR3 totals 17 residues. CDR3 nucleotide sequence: TGTTCCAGCAGCTTATCGATCCGGGGTACTCGAGACGATGAGCAGTTCTTC. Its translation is CSSSLSIRGTRDDEQFF. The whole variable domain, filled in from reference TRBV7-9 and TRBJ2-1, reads DTGVSQNPRHKITKRGQNVTFRCDPISEHNRLYWYRQTLGQGPEFLTYFQNEAQLEKSRLLSDRFSAERPKGSFSTLEIQRTEQGDSAMYLCSSSLSIRGTRDDEQFFGPGTRLTVL.

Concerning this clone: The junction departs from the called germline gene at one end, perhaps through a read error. The CDR3 coding sequence is TGTGCCACCAGCAGAGGGGGGGTGGGCTCCAACGAGCAGTACTTC. Translated: CATSRGGVGSNEQYF. The rearrangement uses TRBV15 and TRBJ2-7, with a possible D match to TRBD2 (6 bases). Per the germline V gene, CDR1 is LNHNV and CDR2 is YYDKDF (reference sequence). The CDR3 totals 15 residues.

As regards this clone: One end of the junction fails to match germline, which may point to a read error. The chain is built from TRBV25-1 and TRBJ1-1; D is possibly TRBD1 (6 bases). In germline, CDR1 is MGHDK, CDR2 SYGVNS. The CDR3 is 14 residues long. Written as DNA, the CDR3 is TGTGCCAGCGGTGACAGGACTGATAACACTGAAGCTTTCTTT. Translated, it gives CASGDRTDNTEAFF.

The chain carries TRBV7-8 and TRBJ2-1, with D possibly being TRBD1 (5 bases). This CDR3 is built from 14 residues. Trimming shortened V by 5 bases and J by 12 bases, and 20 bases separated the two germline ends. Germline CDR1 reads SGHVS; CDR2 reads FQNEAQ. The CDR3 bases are TGTGCCAGCAGCCCCCCCAGGGTGGGTGAAGGGCAGTTCTTC. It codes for CASSPPRVGEGQFF.

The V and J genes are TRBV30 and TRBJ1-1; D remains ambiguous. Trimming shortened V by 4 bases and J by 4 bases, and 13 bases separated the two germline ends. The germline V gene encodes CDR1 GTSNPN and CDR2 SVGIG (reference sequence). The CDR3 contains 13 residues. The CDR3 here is CAWNSQLRTEAFF. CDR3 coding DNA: TGTGCCTGGAATTCCCAACTGCGCACTGAAGCTTTCTTT.

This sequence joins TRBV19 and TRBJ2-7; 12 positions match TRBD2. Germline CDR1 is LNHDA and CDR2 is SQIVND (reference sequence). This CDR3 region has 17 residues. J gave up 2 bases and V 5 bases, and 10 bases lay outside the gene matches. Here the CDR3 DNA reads TGTGCCAGTAGTGCCCGGCGGCTAGCGGGAGGGCCCTACGAGCAGTACTTC. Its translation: CASSARRLAGGPYEQYF. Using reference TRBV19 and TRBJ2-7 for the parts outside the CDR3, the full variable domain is DGGITQSPKYLFRKEGQNVTLSCEQNLNHDAMYWYRQDPGQGLRLIYYSQIVNDFQKGDIAEGYSVSREKKESFPLTVTSAQKNPTAFYLCASSARRLAGGPYEQYFGPGTRLTVT.

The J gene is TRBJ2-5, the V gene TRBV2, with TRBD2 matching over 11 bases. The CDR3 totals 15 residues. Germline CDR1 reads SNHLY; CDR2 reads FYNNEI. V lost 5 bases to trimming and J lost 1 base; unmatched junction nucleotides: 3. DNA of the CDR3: TGTGCCAGCAGTACTAGCGGGGGCTTCCAAGAGACCCAGTACTTC. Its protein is CASSTSGGFQETQYF.

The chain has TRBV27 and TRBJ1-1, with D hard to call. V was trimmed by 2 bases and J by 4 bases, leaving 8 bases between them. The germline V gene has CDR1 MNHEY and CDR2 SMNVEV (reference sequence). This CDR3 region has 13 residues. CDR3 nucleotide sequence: TGTGCCAGCAGTTTAAGTCGGAGCACTGAAGCTTTCTTT. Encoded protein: CASSLSRSTEAFF.

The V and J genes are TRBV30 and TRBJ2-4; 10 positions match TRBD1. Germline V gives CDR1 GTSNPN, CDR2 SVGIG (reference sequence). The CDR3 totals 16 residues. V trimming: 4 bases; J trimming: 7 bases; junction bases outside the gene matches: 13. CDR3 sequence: CAWIPPDRGARNIQYF. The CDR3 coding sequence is TGTGCCTGGATCCCGCCGGACAGGGGGGCAAGGAACATTCAGTACTTC. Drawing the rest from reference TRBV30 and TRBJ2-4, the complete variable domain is SQTIHQWPATLVQPVGSPLSLECTVEGTSNPNLYWYRQAAGRGLQLLFYSVGIGQISSEVPQNLSASRPQDRQFILSSKKLLLSDSGFYLCAWIPPDRGARNIQYFGAGTRLSVL.

The CDR3 here is CASSQDSGQGNYGYTF. CDR3 DNA: TGCGCCAGCAGCCAAGATAGCGGACAGGGTAACTATGGCTACACCTTC. The chain joins TRBV4-1 to TRBJ1-2; 8 nucleotides align to TRBD1. The CDR3 spans 16 residues. V gave up 0 bases and J gave up 1 base; unmatched junction bases: 4. Germline CDR1 MGHRA, CDR2 YSYEKL.

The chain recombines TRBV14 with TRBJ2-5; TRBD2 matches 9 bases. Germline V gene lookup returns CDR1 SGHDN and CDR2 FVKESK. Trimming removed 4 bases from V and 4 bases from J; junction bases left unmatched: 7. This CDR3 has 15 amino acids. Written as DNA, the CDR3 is TGTGCCAGCAGCCGGCCGCTAGCGGGGTCAGAGACCCAGTACTTC. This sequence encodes CASSRPLAGSETQYF. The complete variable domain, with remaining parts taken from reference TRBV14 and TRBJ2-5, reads EAGVTQFPSHSVIEKGQTVTLRCDPISGHDNLYWYRRVMGKEIKFLLHFVKESKQDESGMPNNRFLAERTGGTYSTLKVQPAELEDSGVYFCASSRPLAGSETQYFGPGTRLLVL.

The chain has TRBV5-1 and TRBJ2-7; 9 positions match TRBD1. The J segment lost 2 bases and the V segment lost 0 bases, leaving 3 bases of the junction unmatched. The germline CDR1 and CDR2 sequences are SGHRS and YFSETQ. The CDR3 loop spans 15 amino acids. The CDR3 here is CASSLATGGTYEQYF. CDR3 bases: TGCGCCAGCAGCTTGGCGACAGGGGGTACCTACGAGCAGTACTTC.

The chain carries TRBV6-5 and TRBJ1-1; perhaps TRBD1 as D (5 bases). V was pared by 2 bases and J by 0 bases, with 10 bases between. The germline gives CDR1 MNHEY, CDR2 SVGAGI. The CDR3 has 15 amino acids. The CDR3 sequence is CASSYGAEMNTEAFF. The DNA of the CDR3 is TGTGCCAGCAGTTACGGGGCAGAAATGAACACTGAAGCTTTCTTT.

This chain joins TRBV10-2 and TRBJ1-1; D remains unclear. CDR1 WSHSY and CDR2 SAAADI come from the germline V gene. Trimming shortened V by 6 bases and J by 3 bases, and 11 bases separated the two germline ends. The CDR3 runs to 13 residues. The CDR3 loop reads CASSLAKYTEAFF. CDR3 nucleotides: TGCGCCAGCAGCCTAGCTAAATACACTGAAGCTTTCTTT.

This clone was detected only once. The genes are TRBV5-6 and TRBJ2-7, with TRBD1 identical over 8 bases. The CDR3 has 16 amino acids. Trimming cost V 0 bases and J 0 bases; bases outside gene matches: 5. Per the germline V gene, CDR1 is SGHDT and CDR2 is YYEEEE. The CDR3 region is CASSLARGPPSYEQYF. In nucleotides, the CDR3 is TGTGCCAGCAGCTTGGCCAGGGGGCCCCCCTCCTACGAGCAGTACTTC.

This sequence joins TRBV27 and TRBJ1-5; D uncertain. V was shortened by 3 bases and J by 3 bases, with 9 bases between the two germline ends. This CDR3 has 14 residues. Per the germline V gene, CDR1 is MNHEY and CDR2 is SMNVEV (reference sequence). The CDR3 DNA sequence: TGTGCCAGCAGTTTTCGGCAGGACAATCAGCCCCAGCATTTT. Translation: CASSFRQDNQPQHF.

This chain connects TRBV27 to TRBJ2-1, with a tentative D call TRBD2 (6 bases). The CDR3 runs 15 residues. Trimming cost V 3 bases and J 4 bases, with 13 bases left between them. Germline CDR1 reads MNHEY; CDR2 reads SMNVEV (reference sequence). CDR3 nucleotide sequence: TGTGCCAGCAGTTTGGGACTGGTGATGTACAATGAGCAGTTCTTC. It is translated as CASSLGLVMYNEQFF.

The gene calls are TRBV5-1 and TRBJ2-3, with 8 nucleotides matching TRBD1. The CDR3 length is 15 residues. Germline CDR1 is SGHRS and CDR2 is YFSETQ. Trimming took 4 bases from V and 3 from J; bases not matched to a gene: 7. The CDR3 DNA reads TGCGCCAGCAGCCCTCAGGGGGCTCTAACAGATACGCAGTATTTT. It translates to CASSPQGALTDTQYF.

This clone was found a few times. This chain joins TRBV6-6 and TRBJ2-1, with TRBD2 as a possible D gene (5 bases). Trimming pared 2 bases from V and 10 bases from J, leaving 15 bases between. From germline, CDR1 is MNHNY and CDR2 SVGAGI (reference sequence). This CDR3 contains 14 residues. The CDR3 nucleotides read TGTGCCAGCAGTTACCAGGAGGCCCAGCGGGAGCAGTTCTTC. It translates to CASSYQEAQREQFF.

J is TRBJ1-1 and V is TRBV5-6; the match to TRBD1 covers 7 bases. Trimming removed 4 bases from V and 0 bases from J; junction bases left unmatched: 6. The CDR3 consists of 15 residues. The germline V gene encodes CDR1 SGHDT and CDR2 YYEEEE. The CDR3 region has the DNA TGTGCCAGCAGCACCAACAGGGGTGTGAACACTGAAGCTTTCTTT. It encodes CASSTNRGVNTEAFF.

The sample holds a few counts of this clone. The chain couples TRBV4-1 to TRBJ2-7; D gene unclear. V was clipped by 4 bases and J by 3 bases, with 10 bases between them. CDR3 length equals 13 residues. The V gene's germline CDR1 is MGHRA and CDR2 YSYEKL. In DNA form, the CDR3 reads TGCGCCAGCAGCCCTGAGCCCTTCTACGAGCAGTACTTC. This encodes CASSPEPFYEQYF.

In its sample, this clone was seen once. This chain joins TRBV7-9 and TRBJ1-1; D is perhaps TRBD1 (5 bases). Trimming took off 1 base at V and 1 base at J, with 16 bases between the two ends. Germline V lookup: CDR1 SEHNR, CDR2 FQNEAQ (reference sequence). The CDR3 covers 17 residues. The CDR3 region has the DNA TGTGCCAGCAGCTTAGATTATAGAAACAGGTGGAACACTGAAGCTTTCTTT. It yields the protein CASSLDYRNRWNTEAFF. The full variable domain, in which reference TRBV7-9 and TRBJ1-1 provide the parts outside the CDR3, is DTGVSQNPRHKITKRGQNVTFRCDPISEHNRLYWYRQTLGQGPEFLTYFQNEAQLEKSRLLSDRFSAERPKGSFSTLEIQRTEQGDSAMYLCASSLDYRNRWNTEAFFGQGTRLTVV.

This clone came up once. DNA of the CDR3: TGTGCCAGCAGGACAGGGGCCAATGAGCAGTTCTTC. Translating it yields CASRTGANEQFF. V is TRBV18 and J is TRBJ2-1, with 9 bases identical to TRBD1. CDR1 and CDR2 (germline): KGHSH, LQKENI. The V gene end was trimmed by 8 bases and the J gene end by 6 bases; junction bases not matched to a gene: 2. There are 12 residues in the CDR3.

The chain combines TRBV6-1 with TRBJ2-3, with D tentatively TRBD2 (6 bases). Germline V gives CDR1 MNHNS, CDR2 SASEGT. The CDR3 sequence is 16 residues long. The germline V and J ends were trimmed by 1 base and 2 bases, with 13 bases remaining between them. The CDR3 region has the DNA TGTGCCAGCAGTGAAGTGGGAGGAGGAAACACAGATACGCAGTATTTT. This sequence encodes CASSEVGGGNTDTQYF.

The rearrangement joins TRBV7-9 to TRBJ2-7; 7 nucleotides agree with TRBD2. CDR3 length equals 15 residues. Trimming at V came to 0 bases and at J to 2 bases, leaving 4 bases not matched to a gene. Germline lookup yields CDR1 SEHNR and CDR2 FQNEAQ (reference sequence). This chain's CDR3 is CASSLAPSGTYEQYF. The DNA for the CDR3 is TGTGCCAGCAGCTTAGCACCTAGCGGAACCTACGAGCAGTACTTC.